Included here is one T cell receptor (beta chain) sequence, with context. As yet, its antigen is unknown. The data were obtained in a study of cytomegalovirus exposure and HLA in healthy donors. Study-wide results and limits: CMV serostatus was the sole immune exposure information available. TCR association rates varied by HLA locus in a later analysis, with DRB1 highest and HLA-C lowest.

A multiplex PCR was run with 60 Vbeta primers and 13 Jbeta primers. Authors' methods: Later analysis identified roughly 84 million unique TCR beta chains, some 10 million shared. The repertoire was sequenced with immunoSEQ multiplex PCR; TCRdb's copy has only in-frame clones and lacks some. V and J calls and clone size are as listed in that table; D and trimming were resolved from the DNA. The data hold approximately 150,000 clones, with approximately 68% observed a single time. The V gene's germline CDR1 is SQVTM and CDR2 ANQGSEA. V was pared by 1 base and J by 0 bases, with 7 bases between. CDR3 length: 14 residues.

The sample taken for sequencing was PBMCs. This sequence was found in a man aged 55 to 69 in good health and CMV-seronegative. The gene calls are TRBV29-1 and TRBJ1-3, with D unresolved. Written as DNA, the CDR3 is TGCAGCGTTGAAGGGGGAGGCTCTGGAAACACCATATATTTT. Protein: CSVEGGGSGNTIYF.